The rows below give T cell receptor beta chains drawn from one sample of a study of T cells after yellow fever vaccination. TCRdb redid the calling of the 5' RACE reads with MiXCR, one entry per CDR3 protein. This sample has 160,000 or so distinct CDR3 sequences, with approximately 6.8% found just once. Sequenced material: CD4+ T cells sorted from PBMCs, taken less than 6 days after the first yellow fever vaccination. Receptors were obtained from a man aged 18 to 35 who received the YFV17D yellow fever vaccine. Each CDR3 is given with its conserved first and last residue. D genes are given only for firm matches. Only part of the rows carry a size: once, few, many, or a class if the clone is expanded.

D gene | clone size | J gene | V gene | CDR3 protein | CDR3 DNA
NA | many | TRBJ1-5 | TRBV5-7 | CASSFRSVTLPDQPQHF | TGTGCCAGCAGCTTTCGGTCAGTGACACTTCCAGATCAGCCCCAGCATTTT
NA | NA | TRBJ2-1 | TRBV29-1 | CSVRGTYNEQFF | TGCAGCGTTCGCGGGACATACAATGAGCAGTTCTTC
TRBD1 | many | TRBJ2-7 | TRBV5-1 | CASSTGNRGTYEQYF | TGCGCCAGCAGCACCGGCAACAGGGGGACCTACGAGCAGTACTTC
NA | NA | TRBJ1-1 | TRBV7-9 | CASTLGTHTEAFF | TGTGCCAGCACCCTGGGGACACACACTGAAGCTTTCTTT
NA | NA | TRBJ2-2 | TRBV4-2 | CASSQVFGGMNTGELFF | TGTGCCAGCAGCCAAGTTTTCGGGGGCATGAACACCGGGGAGCTGTTTTTT
TRBD2 | many | TRBJ2-7 | TRBV7-2 | CASSSIRASGLYEQYF | TGTGCCAGCAGCTCCATTAGGGCTAGCGGTCTCTACGAGCAGTACTTC
TRBD1 | many | TRBJ2-5 | TRBV5-1 | CASSLAGTGEETQYF | TGCGCCAGCAGCTTGGCTGGGACAGGGGAAGAGACCCAGTACTTC
NA | many | TRBJ2-1 | TRBV5-1 | CASSLGVEQFF | TGCGCCAGCAGCTTGGGCGTTGAGCAGTTCTTC
NA | NA | TRBJ1-2 | TRBV7-6 | CASSSLRSEYGYTF | TGTGCCAGCAGCTCCTTGCGTTCGGAATATGGCTACACCTTC
NA | NA | TRBJ2-7 | TRBV3-1 | CASSQGPGQSYEQYF | TGTGCCAGCAGCCAAGGCCCCGGACAGTCCTACGAGCAGTACTTC
NA | many | TRBJ2-1 | TRBV5-1 | CASSLTQVDYNEQFF | TGCGCCAGCAGCTTGACACAGGTCGACTACAATGAGCAGTTCTTC
TRBD1 | NA | TRBJ1-1 | TRBV4-2 | CASSQAGTGITEAFF | TGTGCCAGCAGCCAAGCCGGGACAGGGATTACTGAAGCTTTCTTT
NA | many | TRBJ2-3 | TRBV4-3 | CASSPWTDTSTDTQYF | TGCGCCAGCAGCCCTTGGACCGACACTAGCACAGATACGCAGTATTTT
NA | many | TRBJ2-7 | TRBV5-1 | CASSLGTAGGEQYF | TGCGCCAGCAGCTTGGGGACAGCCGGCGGGGAGCAGTACTTC
NA | few | TRBJ1-1 | TRBV7-9 | CASHWGSLNTEAFF | TGTGCCAGCCACTGGGGGTCCCTGAACACTGAAGCTTTCTTT
NA | many | TRBJ1-5 | TRBV4-2 | CASSQVGDSYGNQPQHF | TGTGCCAGCAGCCAAGTCGGGGATTCGTATGGCAATCAGCCCCAGCATTTT
NA | many | TRBJ2-3 | TRBV5-1 | CASSLVVPGDTQYF | TGCGCCAGCAGCTTGGTTGTCCCCGGGGATACGCAGTATTTT
NA | many | TRBJ1-2 | TRBV4-3 | CASSQDYQLANYGYTF | TGCGCCAGCAGCCAAGATTACCAGTTAGCTAACTATGGCTACACCTTC
NA | many | TRBJ1-1 | TRBV5-4 | CASSSRVMNTEAFF | TGTGCCAGCAGCTCCAGGGTCATGAACACTGAAGCTTTCTTT
NA | many | TRBJ2-3 | TRBV5-1 | CASSLVGPDTQYF | TGCGCCAGCAGCTTGGTGGGCCCGGATACGCAGTATTTT
NA | many | TRBJ1-3 | TRBV28 | CASSLTHRVIYF | TGTGCCAGCAGTTTAACCCACAGGGTCATATATTTT
NA | few | TRBJ2-1 | TRBV20-1 | CSASAPTGRNYNEQFF | TGCAGTGCTAGTGCCCCCACAGGGAGGAACTACAATGAGCAGTTCTTC
NA | many | TRBJ2-3 | TRBV12-3/TRBV12-4 | CASDTQGGSTDTQYF | TGTGCCAGCGATACTCAGGGGGGCAGCACAGATACGCAGTATTTT
NA | many | TRBJ2-7 | TRBV29-1 | CSVAGVSHEQYF | TGCAGCGTTGCGGGGGTTTCCCACGAGCAGTACTTC
NA | many | TRBJ2-2 | TRBV3-1 | CASSYRERDTGELFF | TGTGCCAGCAGCTACAGGGAACGGGACACCGGGGAGCTGTTTTTT
TRBD2 | many | TRBJ2-5 | TRBV11-2 | CASSFGASGGGTQYF | TGTGCCAGCAGCTTTGGGGCTAGCGGGGGAGGGACCCAGTACTTC
TRBD2 | many | TRBJ2-7 | TRBV7-2 | CASSLGGGTSGEQYF | TGTGCCAGCAGCTTAGGCGGGGGGACTTCGGGGGAGCAGTACTTC
NA | NA | TRBJ1-3 | TRBV7-2 | CASSLVVDNTIYF | TGTGCCAGCAGCTTAGTTGTGGACAACACCATATATTTT
NA | NA | TRBJ2-1 | TRBV19 | CASTPRLSPYNEQFF | TGTGCCAGTACTCCTCGGCTGTCTCCTTACAATGAGCAGTTCTTC
TRBD2 | many | TRBJ2-1 | TRBV7-2 | CASSIDSGGVGQFF | TGTGCCAGCAGCATCGATAGCGGGGGAGTAGGGCAGTTCTTC
NA | many | TRBJ1-6 | TRBV12-3/TRBV12-4 | CASSPPYSPLHF | TGTGCCAGCAGTCCCCCGTATTCACCCCTCCACTTT
TRBD1 | many | TRBJ1-1 | TRBV12-3/TRBV12-4 | CASSSGTDIKGTEAFF | TGTGCCAGCAGTTCCGGGACAGACATTAAGGGGACTGAAGCTTTCTTT
NA | many | TRBJ2-2 | TRBV6-5 | CASSSGQSTGELFF | TGTGCCAGCAGTTCTGGACAGTCCACCGGGGAGCTGTTTTTT
TRBD2 | many | TRBJ2-5 | TRBV12-3/TRBV12-4 | CASSLTSGGLQETQYF | TGTGCCAGCAGTTTAACTAGCGGGGGGCTCCAAGAGACCCAGTACTTC
NA | many | TRBJ1-1 | TRBV20-1 | CSARTGGQAEAFF | TGCAGTGCTAGAACGGGGGGGCAGGCTGAAGCTTTCTTT
TRBD2 | many | TRBJ2-1 | TRBV4-1 | CASSHRAGGTNEQFF | TGCGCCAGCAGCCATAGAGCGGGGGGGACAAATGAGCAGTTCTTC
TRBD2 | NA | TRBJ2-3 | TRBV13 | CAFSLGASGGASTDTQYF | TGTGCCTTCAGTTTAGGTGCTAGCGGGGGGGCCAGCACAGATACGCAGTATTTT
TRBD2 | many | TRBJ2-7 | TRBV10-3 | CAISGAPFSGRGGGEQYF | TGTGCCATCAGTGGGGCCCCCTTCTCTGGGCGGGGGGGCGGCGAGCAGTACTTC
NA | many | TRBJ2-7 | TRBV12-3/TRBV12-4 | CASSLLGGTLSYEQYF | TGTGCCAGCAGTCTTTTAGGGGGGACGCTCTCCTACGAGCAGTACTTC
NA | few | TRBJ2-3 | TRBV5-4 | CASSPKDRSTDTQYF | TGTGCCAGCAGTCCGAAGGACAGAAGCACAGATACGCAGTATTTT
NA | NA | TRBJ2-1 | TRBV18 | CASSPTTWGPEQFF | TGTGCCAGCTCACCCACCACCTGGGGGCCTGAGCAGTTCTTC
NA | NA | TRBJ2-3 | TRBV6-1 | CASKPGYGSDTQYF | TGTGCCAGCAAGCCAGGGTACGGCTCAGATACGCAGTATTTT